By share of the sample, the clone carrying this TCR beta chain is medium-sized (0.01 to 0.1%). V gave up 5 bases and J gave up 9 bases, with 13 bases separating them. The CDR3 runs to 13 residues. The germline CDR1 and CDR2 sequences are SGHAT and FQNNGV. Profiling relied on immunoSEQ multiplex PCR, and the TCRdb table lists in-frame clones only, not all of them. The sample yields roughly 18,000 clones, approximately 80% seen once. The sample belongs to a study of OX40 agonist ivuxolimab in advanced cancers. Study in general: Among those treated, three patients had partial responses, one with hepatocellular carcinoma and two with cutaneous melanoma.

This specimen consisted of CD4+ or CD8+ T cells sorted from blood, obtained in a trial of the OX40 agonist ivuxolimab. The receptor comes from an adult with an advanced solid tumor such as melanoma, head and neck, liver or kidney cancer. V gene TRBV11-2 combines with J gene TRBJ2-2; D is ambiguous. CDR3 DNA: TGTGCCAGCAGCCACCCCCTAGTCCGGGAGCTGTTTTTT. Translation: CASSHPLVRELFF.